This T cell receptor (beta chain) was sequenced in a study of T-cell memory formation after mild COVID-19. Overall study context: The TCR clusters were mostly specific to one donor.

This clonotype was counted a few times. Its antigen is as yet unknown. TCR alpha and TCR beta cDNA libraries carrying sample barcodes and UMIs came from 5'RACE with constant-segment primers. A single record per CDR3 protein comes from TCRdb applying MiXCR to the 5' RACE reads. Here the sample spans more than 400,000 distinct CDR3 sequences, 15% to 20% being singletons. Trimming removed 3 bases from V and 0 bases from J, with 5 bases in between. The CDR3 is 13 amino acids. Looked up from germline, CDR1 is SGHTA and CDR2 is FQGNSA. Study-wide results and caveats: Clones which contracted sat mainly in CM and EM if CD4+, and in EMRA if CD8+. Memory sampled before infection contained some responding clones, suggesting cross-reactive memory joined.

The sample consisted of PBMCs or a T cell subset sorted from them (not recorded which). The rearrangement links TRBV7-2 to TRBJ1-2; D unclear. The TCR sequence derives from an adult woman who had mild COVID-19 (a few samples of this study predate the infection). Cell type and time point are not known. CDR3 loop: CASSFGANYGYTF. In nucleotides, the CDR3 is TGTGCCAGCAGCTTCGGGGCTAACTATGGCTACACCTTC.